This TCR beta chain was observed in a study of response to subunit inactivated influenza vaccine. Overall study findings and caveats: There was a suggestion from the authors that each seasonal influenza vaccination recruits few new T cells.

TCRdb ran MiXCR on the RT-PCR reads and lists one entry per CDR3 protein. The table has about 570,000 distinct CDR3 sequences, about 12% seen once. This clonotype was observed at least ten times. Its specificity is unknown. The CDR3 contains 12 residues. V was shortened by 2 bases and J by 13 bases, with 12 bases between the two germline ends. CDR1 and CDR2 (germline): ENHRY, SYGVKD. The material was PBMCs from blood, obtained on the day of vaccination. The clonotype comes from a man aged 50 to 59 who received an inactivated influenza vaccine. The rearrangement links TRBV10-3 to TRBJ2-4; no clear D. The CDR3 is CAISERYEPQYF. As DNA, the CDR3 is TGTGCCATCAGTGAGAGGTACGAACCCCAGTACTTC.